This TCR beta chain stems from a study of blood T cell repertoires in COVID-19. The CDR3 contains 15 residues. Unmatched junction bases numbered 5, after V lost 3 bases and J lost 2 bases. Germline V gene lookup returns CDR1 LGHDT and CDR2 YNNKEL (reference sequence). The method was immunoSEQ multiplex PCR; TCRdb's version includes in-frame clones alone and lacks a portion of them. The sample shows 190,000 or so clones, about 85% of them seen only once. The sample taken for sequencing was peripheral blood. The chain couples TRBV3-1 (or the pseudogene TRBV3-2) to TRBJ2-3, with TRBD2 matching 7 bases. The clonotype comes from a woman in her thirties with active or convalescent COVID-19. The CDR3 loop reads CASSQVGTITDTQYF. The CDR3 DNA reads TGTGCCAGCAGCCAGGTCGGGACTATCACAGATACGCAGTATTTT.